The 3 T cell receptor beta chains below all came from one sample that was sequenced in a study of blood T cell repertoires in COVID-19. Data came from immunoSEQ multiplex PCR; TCRdb stores just in-frame clones and leaves some out. The data hold about 100,000 clones, with approximately 92% observed a single time. Sequencing was performed on peripheral blood. The receptors originated from a man between 50 and 59 years old with active COVID-19.

The genes are TRBV29-1 and TRBJ1-1; D gene ambiguous. Germline lookup yields CDR1 SQVTM and CDR2 ANQGSEA. The CDR3 totals 11 residues. V lost 4 bases, J lost 1 base, and 4 bases lay in between. The CDR3 here is CSVVANTEAFF. CDR3 coding DNA: TGCAGCGTTGTGGCGAACACTGAAGCTTTCTTT. Combining the CDR3 with reference TRBV29-1 and TRBJ1-1 gives the whole variable domain SAVISQKPSRDICQRGTSLTIQCQVDSQVTMMFWYRQQPGQSLTLIATANQGSEATYESGFVIDKFPISRPNLTFSTLTVSNMSPEDSSIYLCSVVANTEAFFGQGTRLTVV.

The chain has TRBV6-5 and TRBJ1-2, with D possibly matching TRBD1 (5 bases). This CDR3 spans 14 amino acids. V lost 6 bases and J lost 8, with 19 bases in between. Germline V gene sequence: CDR1 MNHEY, CDR2 SVGAGI. The CDR3 reads CASRTGGVKQGYTF. CDR3 DNA sequence: TGTGCCAGCAGAACGGGGGGGGTCAAGCAGGGCTACACCTTC.

This clone was observed a single time. The rearrangement joins TRBV28 to TRBJ1-3, with D unclear. V was pared by 4 bases and J by 0 bases, with 13 bases between. Germline V gives CDR1 MDHEN, CDR2 SYDVKM. CDR3 size: 16 residues. CDR3 region: CASSSLTKPSGNTIYF. CDR3 nucleotide sequence: TGTGCCAGCAGTTCCTTGACAAAACCCTCTGGAAACACCATATATTTT.